The 29 T cell receptor beta chains below come from one sample, sequenced in a study of blood T cell repertoires in COVID-19. Libraries were prepared by immunoSEQ multiplex PCR; TCRdb keeps only in-frame clonotypes and omits some of them. In the table there are over 200,000 clones, about 88% of which are singletons. The source material was peripheral blood. All receptors come from a man between 60 and 75 years old who had recovered from COVID-19.

The rearrangement joins TRBV9 to TRBJ1-3; 7 positions match TRBD1. Looked up from germline, CDR1 is SGDLS and CDR2 is YYNGEE. J gave up 0 bases and V 4 bases, and 4 bases lay outside the gene matches. This CDR3 spans 15 amino acids. The CDR3 loop reads CASSLGQTSGNTIYF. CDR3 bases: TGTGCCAGCAGCTTGGGACAGACCTCTGGAAACACCATATATTTT.

The rearrangement joins TRBV3-1 (or the pseudogene TRBV3-2) to TRBJ2-7, with no clear D. CDR3 size: 13 residues. V was shortened by 1 base and J by 6 bases, with 10 bases between the two germline ends. Germline V gene data show CDR1 as LGHDT and CDR2 as YNNKEL (reference sequence). Written as DNA, the CDR3 is TGTGCCAGCAGCCAAGGTTTTCCGTCCGAGCAGTACTTC. Translated: CASSQGFPSEQYF.

This clone has a single count. The chain has TRBV7-9 and TRBJ1-3; 7 positions agree with TRBD1. V was clipped by 4 bases and J by 3 bases; unmatched bases: 3. The CDR3 has 14 residues. Germline V gives CDR1 SEHNR, CDR2 FQNEAQ (reference sequence). The CDR3 reads CASSYGTVGNTIYF. CDR3 nucleotide sequence: TGTGCCAGCAGCTATGGGACAGTTGGAAACACCATATATTTT.

The count of this clone is one. The CDR3 coding sequence is TGTGCCAGCAGCTTGGGGAGTAGCGGGGGTAACGACGAGCAGTACTTC. It encodes CASSLGSSGGNDEQYF. The chain is built from TRBV7-9 and TRBJ2-7, with 9 bases fitting TRBD2. The CDR3 has 16 residues. V lost 3 bases and J lost 5; bases outside the gene matches: 11. Germline loops: CDR1 SEHNR, CDR2 FQNEAQ (reference sequence).

V and J are TRBV18 and TRBJ2-4; D unclear. The CDR3 is made up of 15 amino acids. V gave up 4 bases and J gave up 0 bases, with 10 bases separating them. In germline, CDR1 is KGHSH, CDR2 LQKENI. CDR3 sequence: CASSLQRLAKNIQYF. Written as DNA, the CDR3 is TGTGCCAGCTCACTGCAGAGGTTAGCCAAAAACATTCAGTACTTC.

V is TRBV3-1 (or the pseudogene TRBV3-2) and J is TRBJ1-1; perhaps TRBD1 as D (6 bases). CDR1 LGHDT and CDR2 YNNKEL come from the germline V gene (reference sequence). The CDR3 length is 14 residues. Trimming took off 3 bases at V and 9 bases at J, with 17 bases between the two ends. DNA of the CDR3: TGTGCCAGCAGCCAGGCAGCGGGACACCATAAAGCTTTCTTT. Encoded protein: CASSQAAGHHKAFF.

DNA of the CDR3: TGTGCCAGCAGTGAAGAGGGACAGGGGGCAAGTAGTTATGGCTACACCTTC. Translating gives CASSEEGQGASSYGYTF. The chain links TRBV2 to TRBJ1-2; the match to TRBD1 covers 12 bases. The CDR3 contains 17 residues. Germline V gene sequence: CDR1 SNHLY, CDR2 FYNNEI. The trim removed 1 base at V and 5 bases at J, leaving 8 bases unmatched.

V and J are TRBV9 and TRBJ1-1; D is perhaps TRBD1 (6 bases). The germline V gene has CDR1 SGDLS and CDR2 YYNGEE. Trimming pared 0 bases from V and 4 bases from J, leaving 10 bases between. The CDR3 length is 14 residues. CDR3 protein: CASSVAQGTTEAFF. The CDR3 region has the DNA TGTGCCAGCAGCGTAGCTCAGGGGACCACTGAAGCTTTCTTT.

This chain joins TRBV27 and TRBJ2-7; TRBD1 might be the D (5 bases). This CDR3 contains 12 residues. CDR1 and CDR2 from the germline V gene are MNHEY and SMNVEV (reference sequence). Between the trimmed V and J ends, which lost 7 bases and 5 bases, there was a span of 12 bases. The CDR3 reads CASTLTRDEQYF. The DNA for the CDR3 is TGTGCCAGCACCCTGACCAGGGACGAGCAGTACTTC.

The J gene is TRBJ1-2, the V gene TRBV5-4; D remains unclear. The CDR3 sequence is 14 residues long. Trimming shortened V by 1 base and J by 4 bases, and 11 bases separated the two germline ends. Germline lookup yields CDR1 SGHNT and CDR2 YYREEE (reference sequence). CDR3 sequence reads: CASSLSGGIYGYTF. CDR3 in DNA: TGTGCCAGCAGCTTGTCAGGCGGGATCTATGGCTACACCTTC. Full variable domain (remainder filled in from reference TRBV5-4 and TRBJ1-2): ETGVTQSPTHLIKTRGQQVTLRCSSQSGHNTVSWYQQALGQGPQFIFQYYREEENGRGNFPPRFSGLQFPNYSSELNVNALELDDSALYLCASSLSGGIYGYTFGSGTRLTVV.

About this clone: One end of the junction fails to match germline, which may point to a read error. The J gene is TRBJ1-6, the V gene TRBV6-5; 8 nucleotides align to TRBD1. This CDR3 region has 16 residues. Germline values: CDR1 MNHEY, CDR2 SVGAGI. CDR3 loop: CASSNSVTGVNSPLHF. The CDR3 DNA follows: TGTGCCAGCAGTAACTCTGTGACAGGGGTTAATTCACCCCTCCACTTT.

This sequence joins TRBV30 and TRBJ2-5; 8 bases agree with TRBD2. With V trimmed by 3 bases and J by 4 bases, 1 base remained unmatched. CDR1 GTSNPN and CDR2 SVGIG come from the germline V gene (reference sequence). The CDR3 extends over 12 amino acids. The CDR3 region is CAWRAGGETQYF. In nucleotides, the CDR3 is TGTGCCTGGAGGGCGGGGGGAGAGACCCAGTACTTC.

This sequence joins TRBV5-1 and TRBJ1-4; D is undetermined. The germline CDR1 and CDR2 sequences are SGHRS and YFSETQ. Trimming removed 0 bases at V and 3 bases at J, with 9 bases between. The CDR3 length is 15 residues. The CDR3 sequence is CASSLAVTANEKLFF. In DNA form, the CDR3 reads TGCGCCAGCAGCTTGGCTGTTACTGCTAATGAAAAACTGTTTTTT.

The chain recombines TRBV2 with TRBJ1-1; 9 positions agree with TRBD1. The V and J ends lost 6 bases and 7 bases, in that order; junction bases with no gene match: 6. The CDR3 consists of 13 residues. CDR1 and CDR2 (germline): SNHLY, FYNNEI. The CDR3 here is CASRDRGFGEAFF. The CDR3, as DNA: TGTGCCAGCAGGGACAGGGGATTTGGTGAAGCTTTCTTT. The variable domain in full, completed from reference TRBV2 and TRBJ1-1, reads EPEVTQTPSHQVTQMGQEVILRCVPISNHLYFYWYRQILGQKVEFLVSFYNNEISEKSEIFDDQFSVERPDGSNFTLKIRSTKLEDSAMYFCASRDRGFGEAFFGQGTRLTVV.

The chain links TRBV11-2 to TRBJ2-7; 9 bases align to TRBD1. Germline V CDR1 and CDR2: SGHAT, FQNNGV. The V and J ends lost 3 bases and 3 bases, in that order; junction bases with no gene match: 6. The length of the CDR3 is 15 residues. For the CDR3, the DNA is TGTGCCAGCAGCTTTACACAGGGGGCTTTCTACGAGCAGTACTTC. Translating it yields CASSFTQGAFYEQYF.

The chain has TRBV5-1 and TRBJ2-5, with TRBD1 identical over 9 bases. Trimming took 4 bases from V and 1 from J; bases not matched to a gene: 8. Germline V CDR1 and CDR2: SGHRS, YFSETQ. CDR3 size: 16 residues. The DNA for the CDR3 is TGCGCCAGCAGCCCTCGAGGGACAGGGATCCAAGAGACCCAGTACTTC. Amino acids: CASSPRGTGIQETQYF.

In this sample, this clone turned up once. V usage is TRBV12-3 or TRBV12-4 and J usage is TRBJ2-5, with 7 nucleotides matching TRBD2. J was trimmed by 4 bases and V by 6 bases; bases with no gene match: 5. The CDR3 runs 13 residues. The CDR3 protein is CASSQWGGETQYF. In DNA, the CDR3 is TGTGCCAGCAGCCAATGGGGGGGAGAGACCCAGTACTTC.

This chain uses TRBV13 with TRBJ2-7; no clear D. The V and J ends lost 0 bases and 0 bases respectively, with 12 bases between them. This CDR3 is 16 amino acids long. The germline V gene encodes CDR1 PRHDT and CDR2 FYEKMQ (reference sequence). This CDR3 is CASSLGGLTSSYEQYF. The DNA for the CDR3 is TGTGCCAGCAGCTTAGGCGGGTTAACAAGCTCCTACGAGCAGTACTTC. Full variable domain (rest looked up from reference TRBV13 and TRBJ2-7): AAGVIQSPRHLIKEKRETATLKCYPIPRHDTVYWYQQGPGQDPQFLISFYEKMQSDKGSIPDRFSAQQFSDYHSELNMSSLELGDSALYFCASSLGGLTSSYEQYFGPGTRLTVT.

The V call is TRBV9, the J call TRBJ1-3, with 7 bases identical to TRBD1. Germline lookup yields CDR1 SGDLS and CDR2 YYNGEE. The CDR3 consists of 17 residues. J was trimmed by 0 bases and V by 5 bases; bases with no gene match: 11. The CDR3 here is CASRAGAGGISGNTIYF. CDR3 coding DNA: TGTGCCAGCAGGGCAGGGGCAGGGGGTATCTCTGGAAACACCATATATTTT.

This chain connects TRBV27 to TRBJ1-1, with 8 positions matching TRBD1. This CDR3 is 14 amino acids long. Unmatched junction bases numbered 9, after V lost 8 bases and J lost 4 bases. Looked up from germline, CDR1 is MNHEY and CDR2 is SMNVEV (reference sequence). CDR3 bases: TGTGCCAGCTTCGGGACAGGTCGGATCACTGAAGCTTTCTTT. It codes for CASFGTGRITEAFF.

The chain uses TRBV5-6 and TRBJ2-5; 8 bases are shared with TRBD2. The ends lost 5 bases at V and 3 bases at J; junction bases unmatched: 9. The CDR3 length is 15 residues. Germline V lookup: CDR1 SGHDT, CDR2 YYEEEE. CDR3 bases: TGTGCCAGCAGACCGAAGGGACTAGTCAAAGAGACCCAGTACTTC. Its translation: CASRPKGLVKETQYF.

The chain has TRBV12-5 and TRBJ1-6; no clear D gene. Trimming shortened V by 0 bases and J by 9 bases, and 6 bases separated the two germline ends. CDR3 length: 13 residues. Germline V gene data show CDR1 as LGHNT and CDR2 as FRNRAP. The CDR3 nucleotides are TGTGCTAGTGGTTTGGTACTTTCTTCACCCCTCCACTTT. Translated: CASGLVLSSPLHF.

The chain is built from TRBV4-2 and TRBJ1-4, with unresolved D. V was cut by 4 bases and J by 8 bases, with 17 bases left in between. This CDR3 is 15 amino acids long. Germline V gene data show CDR1 as LGHNA and CDR2 as YNFKEQ. The CDR3 DNA reads as TGTGCCAGCAGCCCAGCCGACCAGAGGTACGAAAAACTGTTTTTT. Its translation is CASSPADQRYEKLFF.

The DNA for the CDR3 is TGTGCCACCTCGCCGTGGTCTGGAGAGAGAGCTGAAGCTTTCTTT. Residues: CATSPWSGERAEAFF. The chain employs TRBV27 and TRBJ1-1; unclear D gene. Germline lookup yields CDR1 MNHEY and CDR2 SMNVEV (reference sequence). The CDR3 is made up of 15 amino acids. Trimming removed 10 bases at V and 6 bases at J, with 24 bases between.

V gene TRBV25-1 combines with J gene TRBJ1-1, with a tentative D call TRBD1 (5 bases). Trimming removed 10 bases at V and 4 bases at J, with 19 bases between. The CDR3 runs 14 residues. Per germline, CDR1 MGHDK and CDR2 SYGVNS. The CDR3 sequence: CATSPRGTSTEAFF. In DNA form, the CDR3 reads TGTGCCACCTCTCCCCGGGGGACGAGCACTGAAGCTTTCTTT. Full variable domain (rest looked up from reference TRBV25-1 and TRBJ1-1): EADIYQTPRYLVIGTGKKITLECSQTMGHDKMYWYQQDPGMELHLIHYSYGVNSTEKGDLSSESTVSRIRTEHFPLTLESARPSHTSQYLCATSPRGTSTEAFFGQGTRLTVV.

The chain combines TRBV11-2 with TRBJ2-7, with 9 bases matching TRBD1. CDR3 length: 15 amino acids. The germline CDR1 and CDR2 sequences are SGHAT and FQNNGV. J was trimmed by 5 bases and V by 3 bases; bases with no gene match: 8. CDR3 residues: CASSLSGQGRNEQYF. DNA of the CDR3: TGTGCCAGCAGCTTGAGCGGACAGGGGAGGAACGAGCAGTACTTC. Variable domain in full (rest from reference TRBV11-2 and TRBJ2-7): EAGVAQSPRYKIIEKRQSVAFWCNPISGHATLYWYQQILGQGPKLLIQFQNNGVVDDSQLPKDRFSAERLKGVDSTLKIQPAKLEDSAVYLCASSLSGQGRNEQYFGPGTRLTVT.

V usage is TRBV5-1 and J usage is TRBJ2-2, with 7 bases that match TRBD2. CDR1 is SGHRS and CDR2 is YFSETQ in the germline V gene. The CDR3 spans 15 residues. J gave up 2 bases and V 5 bases, and 6 bases lay outside the gene matches. This CDR3 is CASRESGGNTGELFF. The CDR3 DNA follows: TGCGCCAGCAGAGAATCGGGAGGAAACACCGGGGAGCTGTTTTTT.

The rearrangement joins TRBV5-1 to TRBJ1-1; TRBD1 agrees at 7 bases. V shed 4 bases, J shed 7 bases, and the junction held 4 bases outside the gene matches. This CDR3 region has 12 residues. CDR1 and CDR2 from the germline V gene are SGHRS and YFSETQ. The CDR3 coding sequence is TGCGCCAGCAGCCGAGACAGGGATGAAGCTTTCTTT. It yields the protein CASSRDRDEAFF.

V gene TRBV6-5 combines with J gene TRBJ2-7; maybe TRBD2 (6 bases). The CDR3 runs to 14 residues. Looked up from germline, CDR1 is MNHEY and CDR2 is SVGAGI. The V gene lost 7 bases and the J gene lost 0 bases, with 13 bases spanning the gap. DNA for the CDR3: TGTGCCAGCAACCCGCGGGGAGGCTCCTACGAGCAGTACTTC. Its protein product is CASNPRGGSYEQYF.